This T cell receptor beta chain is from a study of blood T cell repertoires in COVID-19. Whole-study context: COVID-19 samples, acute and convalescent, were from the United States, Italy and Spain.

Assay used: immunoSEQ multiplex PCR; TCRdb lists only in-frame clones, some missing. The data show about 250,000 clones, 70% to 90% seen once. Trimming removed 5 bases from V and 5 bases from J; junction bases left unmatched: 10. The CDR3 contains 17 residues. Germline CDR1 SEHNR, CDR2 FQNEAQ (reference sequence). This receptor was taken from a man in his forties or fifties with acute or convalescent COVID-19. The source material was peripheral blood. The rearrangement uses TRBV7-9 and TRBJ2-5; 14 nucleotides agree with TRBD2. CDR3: CASSPLTSGGAWETQYF. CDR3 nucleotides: TGTGCCAGCAGCCCGTTGACTAGCGGGGGGGCCTGGGAGACCCAGTACTTC.